This passage covers 15 T cell receptor beta chains from one sample sequenced in a study of OX40 agonist ivuxolimab in advanced cancers. Some clones are missing from TCRdb's copy, which holds only in-frame ones; the method was immunoSEQ multiplex PCR. Found here are roughly 65,000 clones, about four fifths of them singletons; the top ten hold approximately 2.1%. This specimen was CD4+ or CD8+ T cells sorted from blood, taken in a trial of the OX40 agonist ivuxolimab. These receptors originate from an adult with an advanced solid tumor such as melanoma, head and neck, liver or kidney cancer.

The chain couples TRBV5-1 to TRBJ1-1; no clear D. The CDR3 covers 14 residues. The V gene lost 4 bases and the J gene lost 5 bases, with 15 bases spanning the gap. In germline, CDR1 is SGHRS, CDR2 YFSETQ. The CDR3 DNA reads TGCGCCAGCAGCCCGGACGAGGGCCAGACTGAAGCTTTCTTT. Encoded protein: CASSPDEGQTEAFF.

As concerns this clone: Within the sample, other DNA sequences also encode this same CDR3. This sequence joins TRBV5-4 and TRBJ2-6, with 7 nucleotides matching TRBD1. V shed 0 bases, J shed 4 bases, and the junction held 4 bases outside the gene matches. This CDR3 has 16 residues. The germline V gene encodes CDR1 SGHNT and CDR2 YYREEE (reference sequence). For the CDR3, the DNA is TGTGCCAGCAGCTTGGACAGGGGCTCAGGGGCCAACGTCCTGACTTTC. Encoded protein: CASSLDRGSGANVLTF.

Ten or more counts support this clone. This sequence joins TRBV6-5 and TRBJ1-1; 9 positions match TRBD1. The CDR3 is 14 residues long. CDR1 MNHEY and CDR2 SVGAGI come from the germline V gene. V trimming: 3 bases; J trimming: 7 bases; junction bases outside the gene matches: 6. The CDR3 loop is CASSYQDRGGEAFF. CDR3 sequence (DNA): TGTGCCAGCAGTTATCAGGACAGGGGAGGTGAAGCTTTCTTT.

This chain connects TRBV27 to TRBJ1-1; weak D call: TRBD1 (5 bases). The V gene lost 5 bases and the J gene lost 3 bases, with 22 bases spanning the gap. The CDR3 spans 17 residues. Germline CDR1 MNHEY, CDR2 SMNVEV (reference sequence). CDR3 loop: CASSKRQGYRAHTEAFF. The DNA for the CDR3 is TGTGCCAGCAGTAAACGCCAGGGTTATAGAGCCCACACTGAAGCTTTCTTT.

The chain combines TRBV10-3 with TRBJ2-7; D is undetermined. The CDR3 length is 12 residues. Trimming took 4 bases from V and 1 from J, leaving 5 bases between them. Germline V CDR1 and CDR2: ENHRY, SYGVKD. As DNA, the CDR3 is TGTGCCATCAGTGCCCAGTCCTACGAGCAGTACTTC. It codes for CAISAQSYEQYF.

The chain has TRBV7-8 and TRBJ2-7; 7 bases line up with TRBD2. With 8 bases clipped from V and 7 bases from J, the junction kept 8 bases outside the gene matches. This CDR3 has 12 amino acids. CDR1 SGHVS and CDR2 FQNEAQ come from the germline V gene. CDR3 DNA sequence: TGTGCCAGCGGGAGGGATGCCCGGGAGCAGTACTTC. It is translated as CASGRDAREQYF. Filled out from reference TRBV7-8 and TRBJ2-7, the complete variable domain reads GAGVSQSPRYKVAKRGQDVALRCDPISGHVSLFWYQQALGQGPEFLTYFQNEAQLDKSGLPSDRFFAERPEGSVSTLKIQRTQQEDSAVYLCASGRDAREQYFGPGTRLTVT.

The chain is built from TRBV28 and TRBJ1-2; D is uncertain. Germline CDR1 is MDHEN and CDR2 is SYDVKM. V was cut by 4 bases and J by 7 bases, with 10 bases left in between. CDR3 length equals 12 residues. This CDR3 reads CASSSGSAGYTF. The CDR3 coding sequence is TGTGCCAGCAGTTCGGGATCCGCTGGCTACACCTTC.

The chain uses TRBV7-9 and TRBJ1-3, with 7 bases that match TRBD1. The J segment lost 0 bases and the V segment lost 5 bases, leaving 4 bases of the junction unmatched. This CDR3 has 15 amino acids. Germline CDR1 reads SEHNR; CDR2 reads FQNEAQ (reference sequence). The CDR3 DNA is TGTGCCAGCAGCCCCTCAGGGGGCTCTGGAAACACCATATATTTT. It yields the protein CASSPSGGSGNTIYF.

J is TRBJ2-5 and V is TRBV6-1; 8 bases line up with TRBD2. The J call is doubtful: the DNA matches TRBJ2-7 better. The germline CDR1 and CDR2 sequences are MNHNS and SASEGT. The CDR3 runs 14 residues. CDR3 in amino acids: CASETSASSYEQYF. For the CDR3, the DNA is TGTGCCAGCGAGACTAGCGCAAGCTCCTACGAGCAGTACTTC.

The chain combines TRBV10-2 with TRBJ2-1; the match to TRBD2 covers 9 bases. Germline V CDR1 and CDR2: WSHSY, SAAADI. V dropped 6 bases and J dropped 8; count of bases not matched to a gene: 11. CDR3 length equals 15 residues. CDR3 loop: CASRGLRTSVDEQFF. The CDR3, as DNA: TGCGCCAGCAGGGGGTTAAGGACTAGCGTCGATGAGCAGTTCTTC.

This chain connects TRBV27 to TRBJ2-7; no clear D. V was pared by 8 bases and J by 3 bases, with 17 bases between. This CDR3 has 14 amino acids. Germline values: CDR1 MNHEY, CDR2 SMNVEV (reference sequence). For the CDR3, the DNA is TGTGCCAGCTCCATTATTCTAGGCGGCTACGAGCAGTACTTC. It codes for CASSIILGGYEQYF.

The J gene is TRBJ1-4, the V gene TRBV5-1; 8 bases agree with TRBD1. Germline V gives CDR1 SGHRS, CDR2 YFSETQ. The V segment lost 4 bases and the J segment 8 bases; nucleotides outside the gene matches: 7. CDR3 length equals 14 residues. DNA of the CDR3: TGCGCCAGCAGCACCGGGACAGGAGTGGAAAAACTGTTTTTT. Its protein is CASSTGTGVEKLFF.

The V call is TRBV5-1, the J call TRBJ2-3; TRBD2 matches at 11 bases. The CDR3 covers 16 residues. Trimming removed 2 bases from V and 3 bases from J; junction bases left unmatched: 5. Germline lookup yields CDR1 SGHRS and CDR2 YFSETQ. The CDR3 bases are TGCGCCAGCAGCTTCCGGACTAGCGGGCAGACAGATACGCAGTATTTT. Residues: CASSFRTSGQTDTQYF.

In its sample, this clone was seen a few times. The rearrangement joins TRBV27 to TRBJ1-5; 7 bases line up with TRBD1. This CDR3 spans 14 amino acids. J gave up 2 bases and V 3 bases, and 1 base lay outside the gene matches. The germline gives CDR1 MNHEY, CDR2 SMNVEV (reference sequence). CDR3 amino acids: CASSFGQGNQPQHF. The CDR3 nucleotides are TGTGCCAGCAGTTTCGGACAGGGCAATCAGCCCCAGCATTTT.

The chain employs TRBV5-1 and TRBJ2-1; the match to TRBD1 covers 9 bases. Germline V gene data show CDR1 as SGHRS and CDR2 as YFSETQ. With V trimmed by 2 bases and J by 5 bases, 5 bases remained unmatched. This CDR3 has 15 amino acids. In DNA form, the CDR3 reads TGCGCCAGCAGCTTATCGGACAGGGGACACAATGAGCAGTTCTTC. Amino acid sequence: CASSLSDRGHNEQFF.